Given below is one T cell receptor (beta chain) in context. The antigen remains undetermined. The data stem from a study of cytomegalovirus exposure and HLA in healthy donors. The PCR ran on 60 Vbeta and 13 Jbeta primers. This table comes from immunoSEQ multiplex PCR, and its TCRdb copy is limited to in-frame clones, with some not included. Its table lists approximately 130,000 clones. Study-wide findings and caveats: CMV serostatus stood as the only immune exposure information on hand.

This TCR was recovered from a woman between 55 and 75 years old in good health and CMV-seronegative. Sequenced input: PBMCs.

In nucleotides, the CDR3 is TGTGCCAGCAGGTCCGACAGGGGGCGCCGGGACGAGCAGTACTTC. Encoded protein: CASRSDRGRRDEQYF. The chain uses TRBV6-6 and TRBJ2-7, with TRBD1 matching 10 bases. Losses at the gene ends were 6 bases for V and 5 bases for J; bases not matched to a gene: 10. This CDR3 has 15 amino acids. The germline V gene encodes CDR1 MNHNY and CDR2 SVGAGI (reference sequence).